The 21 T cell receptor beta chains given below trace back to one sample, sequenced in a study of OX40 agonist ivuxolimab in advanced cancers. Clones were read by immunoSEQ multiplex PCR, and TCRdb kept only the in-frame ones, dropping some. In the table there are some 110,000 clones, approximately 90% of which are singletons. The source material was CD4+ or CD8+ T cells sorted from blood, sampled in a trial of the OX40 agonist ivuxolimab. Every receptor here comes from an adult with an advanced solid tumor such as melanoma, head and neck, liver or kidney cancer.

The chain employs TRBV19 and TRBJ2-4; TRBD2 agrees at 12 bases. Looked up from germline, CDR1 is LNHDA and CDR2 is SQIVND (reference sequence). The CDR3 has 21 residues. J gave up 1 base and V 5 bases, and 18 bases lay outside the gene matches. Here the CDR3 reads CASSLEGLAGIGIVAKNIQYF. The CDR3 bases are TGTGCCAGTAGTCTCGAAGGACTAGCGGGAATAGGTATTGTGGCCAAAAACATTCAGTACTTC.

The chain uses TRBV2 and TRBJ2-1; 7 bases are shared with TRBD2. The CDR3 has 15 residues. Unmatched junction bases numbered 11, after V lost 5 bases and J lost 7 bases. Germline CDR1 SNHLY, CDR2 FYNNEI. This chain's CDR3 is CASSFAGVALNEQFF. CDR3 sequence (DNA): TGTGCCAGCAGTTTCGCGGGAGTGGCCCTTAATGAGCAGTTCTTC.

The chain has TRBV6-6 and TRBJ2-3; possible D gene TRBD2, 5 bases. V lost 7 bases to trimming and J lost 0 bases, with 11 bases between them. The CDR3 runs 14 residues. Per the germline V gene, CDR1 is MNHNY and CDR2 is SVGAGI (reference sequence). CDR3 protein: CASNPGGSTDTQYF. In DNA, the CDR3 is TGTGCCAGCAACCCAGGCGGGAGCACAGATACGCAGTATTTT.

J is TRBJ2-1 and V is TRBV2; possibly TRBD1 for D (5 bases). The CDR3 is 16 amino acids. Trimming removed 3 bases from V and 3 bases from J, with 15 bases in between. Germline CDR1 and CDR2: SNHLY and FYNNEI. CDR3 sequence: CASSEGRGYLYNEQFF. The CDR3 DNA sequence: TGTGCCAGCAGTGAGGGTAGGGGATACCTCTACAATGAGCAGTTCTTC.

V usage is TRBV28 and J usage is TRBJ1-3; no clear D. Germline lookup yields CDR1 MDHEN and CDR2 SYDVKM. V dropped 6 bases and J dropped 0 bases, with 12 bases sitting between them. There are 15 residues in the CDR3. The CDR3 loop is CASRPGGYSGNTIYF. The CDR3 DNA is TGTGCCAGCAGGCCAGGAGGCTACTCTGGAAACACCATATATTTT.

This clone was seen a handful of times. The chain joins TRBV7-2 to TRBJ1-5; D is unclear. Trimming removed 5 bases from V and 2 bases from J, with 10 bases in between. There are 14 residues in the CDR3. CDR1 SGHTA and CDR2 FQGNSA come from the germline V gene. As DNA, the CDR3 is TGTGCCAGCAGCCTCCCCGGAGGCAATCAGCCCCAGCATTTT. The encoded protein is CASSLPGGNQPQHF.

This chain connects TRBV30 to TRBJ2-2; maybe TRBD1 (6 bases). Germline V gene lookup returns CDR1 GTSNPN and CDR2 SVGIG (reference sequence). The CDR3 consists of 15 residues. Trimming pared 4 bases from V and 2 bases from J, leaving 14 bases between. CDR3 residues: CAWTPRGTNTGELFF. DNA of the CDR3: TGTGCCTGGACCCCGAGGGGGACCAACACCGGGGAGCTGTTTTTT.

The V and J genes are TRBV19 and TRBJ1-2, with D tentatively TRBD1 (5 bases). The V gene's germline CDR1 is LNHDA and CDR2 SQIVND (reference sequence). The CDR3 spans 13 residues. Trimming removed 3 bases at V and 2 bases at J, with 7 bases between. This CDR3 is CASSIRDNYGYTF. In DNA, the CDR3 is TGTGCCAGTAGTATCCGGGACAACTATGGCTACACCTTC.

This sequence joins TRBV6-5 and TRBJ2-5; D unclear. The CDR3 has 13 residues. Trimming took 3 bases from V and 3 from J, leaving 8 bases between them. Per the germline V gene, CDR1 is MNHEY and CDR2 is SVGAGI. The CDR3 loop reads CASSYNREETQYF. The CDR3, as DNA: TGTGCCAGCAGTTATAACAGAGAAGAGACCCAGTACTTC.

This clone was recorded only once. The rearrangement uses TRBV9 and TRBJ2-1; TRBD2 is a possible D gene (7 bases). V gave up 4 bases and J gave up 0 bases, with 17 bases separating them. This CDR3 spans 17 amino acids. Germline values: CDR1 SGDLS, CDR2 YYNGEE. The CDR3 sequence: CASSLVGGGPSYNEQFF. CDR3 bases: TGTGCCAGCAGCCTTGTGGGAGGGGGGCCCTCCTACAATGAGCAGTTCTTC.

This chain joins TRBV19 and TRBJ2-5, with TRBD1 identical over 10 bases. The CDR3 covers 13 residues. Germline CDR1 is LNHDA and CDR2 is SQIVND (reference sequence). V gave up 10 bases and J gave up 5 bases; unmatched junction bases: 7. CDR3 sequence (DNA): TGTGCCACCCGGGACAGGGGTCGGGAGACCCAGTACTTC. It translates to CATRDRGRETQYF. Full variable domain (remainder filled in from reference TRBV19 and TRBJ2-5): DGGITQSPKYLFRKEGQNVTLSCEQNLNHDAMYWYRQDPGQGLRLIYYSQIVNDFQKGDIAEGYSVSREKKESFPLTVTSAQKNPTAFYLCATRDRGRETQYFGPGTRLLVL.

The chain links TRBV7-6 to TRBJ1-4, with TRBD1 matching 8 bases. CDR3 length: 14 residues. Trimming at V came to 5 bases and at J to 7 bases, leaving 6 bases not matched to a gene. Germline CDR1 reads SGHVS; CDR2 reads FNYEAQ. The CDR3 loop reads CASSHRGISEKLFF. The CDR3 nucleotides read TGTGCCAGCAGCCACAGGGGGATCAGTGAAAAACTGTTTTTT.

DNA for the CDR3: TGCGCCAGCAGCCAAGAGGGAAGAGTTAATGAAAAACTGTTTTTT. As protein: CASSQEGRVNEKLFF. J is TRBJ1-4 and V is TRBV4-1; D is uncertain. The CDR3 runs to 15 residues. V lost 0 bases, J lost 4 bases, and 9 bases lay in between. Germline V gene sequence: CDR1 MGHRA, CDR2 YSYEKL.

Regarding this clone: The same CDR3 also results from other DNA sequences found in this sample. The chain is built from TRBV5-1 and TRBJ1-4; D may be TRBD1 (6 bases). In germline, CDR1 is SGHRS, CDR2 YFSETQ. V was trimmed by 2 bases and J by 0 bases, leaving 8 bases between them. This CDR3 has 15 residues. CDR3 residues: CASSLQGATNEKLFF. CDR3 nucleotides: TGCGCCAGCAGCTTACAGGGCGCAACTAATGAAAAACTGTTTTTT.

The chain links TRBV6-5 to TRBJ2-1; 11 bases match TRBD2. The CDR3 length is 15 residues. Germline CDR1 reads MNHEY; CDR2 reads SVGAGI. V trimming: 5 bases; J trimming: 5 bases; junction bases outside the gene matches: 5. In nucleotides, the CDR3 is TGTGCCAGCAGTCCTGGGACTAGCGGCAACAATGAGCAGTTCTTC. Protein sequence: CASSPGTSGNNEQFF.

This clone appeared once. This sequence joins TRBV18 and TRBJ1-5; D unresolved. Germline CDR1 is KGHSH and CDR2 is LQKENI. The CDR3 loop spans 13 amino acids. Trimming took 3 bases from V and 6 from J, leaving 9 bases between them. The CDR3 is CASSPPLSQPQHF. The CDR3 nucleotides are TGTGCCAGCTCACCGCCCCTTAGTCAGCCCCAGCATTTT.

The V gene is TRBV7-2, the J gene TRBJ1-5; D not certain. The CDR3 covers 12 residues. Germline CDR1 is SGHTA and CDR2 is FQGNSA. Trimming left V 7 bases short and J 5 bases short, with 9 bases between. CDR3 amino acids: CASTNPDQPQHF. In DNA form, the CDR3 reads TGTGCCAGCACAAACCCCGATCAGCCCCAGCATTTT.

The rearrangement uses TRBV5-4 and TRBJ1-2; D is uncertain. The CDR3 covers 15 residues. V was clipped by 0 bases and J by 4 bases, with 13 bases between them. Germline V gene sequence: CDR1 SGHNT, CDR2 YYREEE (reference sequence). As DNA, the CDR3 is TGTGCCAGCAGCTTGGCCGGAGGGCCAATCTATGGCTACACCTTC. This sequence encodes CASSLAGGPIYGYTF.

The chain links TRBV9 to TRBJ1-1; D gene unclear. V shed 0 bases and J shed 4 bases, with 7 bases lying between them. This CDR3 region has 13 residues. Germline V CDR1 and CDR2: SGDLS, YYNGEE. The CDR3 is CASSVGTGTEAFF. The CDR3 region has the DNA TGTGCCAGCAGCGTAGGGACGGGCACTGAAGCTTTCTTT.

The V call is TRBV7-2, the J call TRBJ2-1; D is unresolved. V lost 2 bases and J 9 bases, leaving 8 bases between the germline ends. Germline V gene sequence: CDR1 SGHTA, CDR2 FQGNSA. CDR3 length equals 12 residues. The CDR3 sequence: CASSLFDGEQFF. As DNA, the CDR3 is TGTGCCAGCAGCTTATTTGATGGTGAGCAGTTCTTC.

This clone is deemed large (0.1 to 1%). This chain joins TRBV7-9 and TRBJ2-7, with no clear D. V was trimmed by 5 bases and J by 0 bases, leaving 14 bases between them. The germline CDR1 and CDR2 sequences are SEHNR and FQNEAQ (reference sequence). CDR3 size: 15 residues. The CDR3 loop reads CASSPPGMGSYEQYF. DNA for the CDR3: TGTGCCAGCAGCCCCCCCGGAATGGGCTCCTACGAGCAGTACTTC.